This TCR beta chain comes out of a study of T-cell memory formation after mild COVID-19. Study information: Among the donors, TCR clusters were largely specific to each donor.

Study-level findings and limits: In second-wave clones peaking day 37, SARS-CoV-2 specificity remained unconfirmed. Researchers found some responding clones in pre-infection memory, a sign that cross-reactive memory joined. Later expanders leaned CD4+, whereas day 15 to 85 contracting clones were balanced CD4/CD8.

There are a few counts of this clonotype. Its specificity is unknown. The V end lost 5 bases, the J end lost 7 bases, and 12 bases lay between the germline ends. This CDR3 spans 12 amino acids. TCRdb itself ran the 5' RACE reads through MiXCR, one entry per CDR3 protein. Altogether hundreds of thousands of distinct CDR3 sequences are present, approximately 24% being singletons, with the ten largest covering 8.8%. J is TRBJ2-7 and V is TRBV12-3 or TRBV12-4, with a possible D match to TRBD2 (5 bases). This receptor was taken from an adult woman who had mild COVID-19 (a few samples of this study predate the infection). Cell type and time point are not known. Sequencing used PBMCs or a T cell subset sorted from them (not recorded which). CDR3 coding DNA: TGTGCCAGCAGTCCGGACTCGGGGGAGCAGTACTTC. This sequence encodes CASSPDSGEQYF.